This TCR beta chain derives from a study of Graves' ophthalmopathy and Graves' hyperthyroidism. Study-level information: Untreated patients at initial diagnosis provided peripheral blood.

RNA transcripts yielded amplified TCR beta CDR3 regions. RT-PCR was first run with HTBI primers, then multiplex PCR in a second round. TCRdb analysed the multiplex PCR reads with MiXCR anew, one entry per CDR3 protein. The table shows hundreds of thousands of distinct CDR3 sequences, with roughly 39% occurring only once. With a duration under 3 months, ophthalmopathy in the donors showed moderate-to-severe activity, CAS ≥3 and NOSPECS ≥4. Points on this clonotype: The junction differs from germline at one of its ends, possibly a read error.

The CDR3 spans 15 residues. Germline CDR1 is WSHSY and CDR2 is SAAADI. This sequence was found in an adult man with Graves' ophthalmopathy. The sample taken for sequencing was peripheral blood. V usage is TRBV10-2 and J usage is TRBJ1-2, with a tentative D call TRBD1 (6 bases). CDR3 amino acids: CASSLLGGINYGYTF. The CDR3 DNA is TGTGCCAGCAGTTTACTGGGGGGCATTAACTATGGCTACACCTTC.